What follows are 8 T cell receptor beta chains derived from one specimen sequenced in a study of Graves' ophthalmopathy and Graves' hyperthyroidism. Amplified TCR beta CDR3 regions were obtained using RNA transcripts as template. Amplification began with first-round RT-PCR using HTBI primers, then second-round multiplex PCR was performed. Using its own MiXCR run on the multiplex PCR reads, TCRdb lists one record per CDR3 protein. This table holds hundreds of thousands of distinct CDR3 sequences, roughly 20% found once. Material: peripheral blood. Every receptor here comes from a woman aged 18-30 years with stable Graves' hyperthyroidism. Some clones in this sample may be carry-over from other donors' samples.

This clonotype appeared many times. The chain joins TRBV7-9 to TRBJ1-2; TRBD1 aligns across 10 bases. The CDR3 length is 15 residues. Germline CDR1 SEHNR, CDR2 FQNEAQ (reference sequence). V trimming: 1 base; J trimming: 8 bases; junction bases outside the gene matches: 7. The CDR3 nucleotides are TGTGCCAGCAGCTTAGGCGGGACAGGGGAACACGGCTACACCTTC. Its translation: CASSLGGTGEHGYTF.

Comment on this clonotype: This may be a read error: a much more frequent sequence differs by one nucleotide. This chain joins TRBV11-2 and TRBJ1-2; TRBD1 aligns across 7 bases. CDR1 and CDR2 (germline): SGHAT, FQNNGV. The CDR3 runs 14 residues. The trim removed 5 bases at V and 4 bases at J, leaving 7 bases unmatched. The CDR3 is CASSLNRGPYGYTF. CDR3 DNA sequence: TGTGCCAGCAGCCTCAACAGGGGTCCCTATGGCTACACCTTC.

This clonotype was found many times. The chain couples TRBV6-5 to TRBJ1-1; D remains ambiguous. V was pared by 0 bases and J by 7 bases, with 12 bases between. This CDR3 comprises 14 residues. Germline V gene sequence: CDR1 MNHEY, CDR2 SVGAGI. This chain's CDR3 is CASSYSGRILEAFF. The CDR3 DNA sequence: TGTGCCAGCAGTTACTCCGGGCGGATACTTGAAGCTTTCTTT.

This clonotype was detected only a few times. The gene calls are TRBV6-2 or TRBV6-3 and TRBJ1-1, with 9 bases that match TRBD1. Germline V CDR1 and CDR2: MNHEY, SVGEGT. This CDR3 contains 14 residues. V was pared by 6 bases and J by 6 bases, with 8 bases of the junction left unmatched. DNA for the CDR3: TGTGCCAGCAGACCGAACGGACAGGGGTCTGAAGCTTTCTTT. It is translated as CASRPNGQGSEAFF.

This clonotype was seen ten or more times. V gene TRBV6-5 combines with J gene TRBJ1-5; no reliable D call. Germline assignment: CDR1 MNHEY and CDR2 SVGAGI. Trimming removed 7 bases from V and 5 bases from J, with 12 bases in between. The length of the CDR3 is 13 residues. DNA for the CDR3: TGTGCCAGCACGGCTAGGTGGGATCAGCCCCAGCATTTT. Translating gives CASTARWDQPQHF.

This clonotype turned up a few times. This chain links TRBV18 with TRBJ1-1; 7 bases are a match to TRBD1. Trimming at V came to 3 bases and at J to 0 bases, leaving 7 bases not matched to a gene. From germline, CDR1 is KGHSH and CDR2 LQKENI. There are 16 residues in the CDR3. The CDR3 reads CASSPWDSSMNTEAFF. The CDR3 DNA sequence: TGTGCCAGCTCACCTTGGGACAGCTCCATGAACACTGAAGCTTTCTTT.

This clonotype occurred many times. The chain carries TRBV27 and TRBJ1-1; D not certain. Germline V gene sequence: CDR1 MNHEY, CDR2 SMNVEV (reference sequence). Trimming stripped 0 bases from V and 4 bases from J, with 12 bases between. The CDR3 runs to 15 residues. The CDR3 DNA follows: TGTGCCAGCAGTTTATCACGGGTTTATGGCACTGAAGCTTTCTTT. Its translation is CASSLSRVYGTEAFF.

This clonotype has at least ten counts. The chain joins TRBV7-9 to TRBJ1-1; D unresolved. Per the germline V gene, CDR1 is SEHNR and CDR2 is FQNEAQ (reference sequence). The CDR3 runs to 14 residues. V lost 1 base to trimming and J lost 5 bases, with 11 bases between them. For the CDR3, the DNA is TGTGCCAGCAGCTTAGTAACGGTGGTGACTGAAGCTTTCTTT. It encodes CASSLVTVVTEAFF.